This is a list of T cell receptor beta chains from one sample in a study of metastatic and nonmetastatic thyroid tumors. TCRdb re-called the PCR reads with MiXCR. Here the sample spans tens of thousands of clones, 20% being singletons. The source material was blood. These TCRs come from a female donor with papillary thyroid cancer or a benign thyroid nodule (not recorded which). Some clones in this sample may be carry-over from other donors' samples. Both conserved end residues are part of each CDR3. D genes are given only for firm matches. Size tells how often a clone was seen (once, few, many) or the class of an expanded clone, and some rows leave it out.

NA,TRBV28,TRBJ1-1,many,CASTGRGNTEAFF,TGTGCCAGCACTGGCAGGGGAAACACTGAAGCTTTCTTT
NA,TRBV9,TRBJ1-3,NA,CASSVGTGRLRGNTIYF,TGTGCCAGCAGCGTAGGAACCGGACGTCTACGGGGAAACACCATATATTTT
NA,TRBV2,TRBJ1-5,many,CASSAGTTNSNQPQHF,TGTGCCAGCTCCGCCGGGACAACAAATAGCAATCAGCCCCAGCATTTT
NA,TRBV12-3/TRBV12-4,TRBJ2-3,many,CASSLGISSTDTQYF,TGTGCCAGCAGTTTGGGCATAAGTAGCACAGATACGCAGTATTTT
NA,TRBV5-1,TRBJ1-2,NA,CASSPSSGTAYVYTF,TGCGCCAGCAGCCCGTCGAGTGGGACGGCTTACGTCTACACCTTC
NA,TRBV5-5,TRBJ2-7,many,CASSLIGEQYF,TGTGCCAGCAGCTTAATCGGGGAGCAGTACTTC
NA,TRBV2,TRBJ2-5,many,CASSDAGSPPQETQYF,TGTGCCAGCAGTGACGCCGGTTCTCCTCCCCAAGAGACCCAGTACTTC
TRBD2,TRBV11-2,TRBJ2-7,many,CASSYPLRVAGVHEQYF,TGTGCCAGCAGCTACCCCCTCAGGGTAGCGGGAGTCCACGAGCAGTACTTC
TRBD1,TRBV2,TRBJ1-6,many,CASRSQGKVGSPLHF,TGTGCCAGCAGATCACAGGGGAAAGTGGGATCACCCCTCCACTTT
NA,TRBV10-3,TRBJ1-2,NA,CATSCVDTENYGYTF,TGTGCCACCTCCTGCGTAGACACCGAAAACTATGGCTACACCTTC